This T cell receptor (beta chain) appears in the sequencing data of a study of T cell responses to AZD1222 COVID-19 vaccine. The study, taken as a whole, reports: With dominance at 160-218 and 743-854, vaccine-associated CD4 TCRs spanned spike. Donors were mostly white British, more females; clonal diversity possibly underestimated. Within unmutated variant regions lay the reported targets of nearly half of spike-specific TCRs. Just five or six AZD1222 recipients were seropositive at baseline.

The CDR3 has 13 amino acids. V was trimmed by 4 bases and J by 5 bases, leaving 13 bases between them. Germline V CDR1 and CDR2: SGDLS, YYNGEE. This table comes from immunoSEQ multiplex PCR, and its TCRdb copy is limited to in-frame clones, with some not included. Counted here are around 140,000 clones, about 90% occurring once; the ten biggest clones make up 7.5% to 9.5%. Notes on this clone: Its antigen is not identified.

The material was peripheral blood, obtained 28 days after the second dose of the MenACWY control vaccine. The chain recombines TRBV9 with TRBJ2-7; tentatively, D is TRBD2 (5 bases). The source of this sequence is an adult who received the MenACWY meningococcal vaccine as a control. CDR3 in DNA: TGTGCCAGCAGCCTAAGCGGTTGGGACGAGCAGTACTTC. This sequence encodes CASSLSGWDEQYF.